This entry lists 12 T cell receptor beta chains sequenced from one sample in a study of blood T cell repertoires in COVID-19. Sequencing used immunoSEQ multiplex PCR; TCRdb keeps in-frame clones, though not all of them. Of around 88,000 clones in the sample, roughly 88% are singletons; the top ten hold about 3%. The sequenced sample was peripheral blood. The receptors were sampled from a woman aged 80 or older with acute or convalescent COVID-19.

V usage is TRBV2 and J usage is TRBJ1-4, with TRBD1 matching over 7 bases. This CDR3 spans 14 amino acids. Germline V gene sequence: CDR1 SNHLY, CDR2 FYNNEI. The junction had 8 bases not matched to a gene; V was cut back by 6 bases and J by 7 bases. The CDR3, as DNA: TGTGCCAGCAGGGCAGACAGGGTCAGTGAAAAACTGTTTTTT. It specifies CASRADRVSEKLFF.

This clone showed up just a few times. The chain couples TRBV5-1 to TRBJ2-7, with 7 bases identical to TRBD1. The germline V gene has CDR1 SGHRS and CDR2 YFSETQ. V lost 1 base and J lost 2; bases outside the gene matches: 3. This CDR3 has 14 residues. The CDR3 protein is CASSLQQGAYEQYF. The CDR3 coding sequence is TGCGCCAGCAGCTTGCAGCAGGGGGCCTACGAGCAGTACTTC.

This chain connects TRBV27 to TRBJ1-6; 9 bases align to TRBD1. The CDR3 length is 16 residues. Trimming took 4 bases from V and 14 from J; bases not matched to a gene: 15. Germline V gives CDR1 MNHEY, CDR2 SMNVEV (reference sequence). This CDR3 reads CASSWGRGQGASSLHF. As DNA, the CDR3 is TGTGCCAGCAGTTGGGGAAGGGGACAGGGAGCCTCGTCCCTCCACTTT.

The chain recombines TRBV5-1 with TRBJ2-5; 10 bases match TRBD1. The CDR3 covers 14 residues. CDR1 and CDR2 (germline): SGHRS, YFSETQ. V shed 5 bases and J 3 bases; nucleotides not matched to a gene: 4. CDR3 DNA: TGCGCCAGCAGTCCCGGGACAGGGGAAGAGACCCAGTACTTC. Encoded protein: CASSPGTGEETQYF.

V is TRBV7-8 and J is TRBJ1-3; tentatively, D is TRBD1 (5 bases). V was trimmed by 4 bases and J by 1 base, leaving 14 bases between them. CDR3 size: 16 residues. Germline V gives CDR1 SGHVS, CDR2 FQNEAQ. CDR3 sequence: CASSWGRVGSGNTIYF. CDR3 coding DNA: TGTGCCAGCAGCTGGGGCAGGGTGGGATCTGGAAACACCATATATTTT.

The chain uses TRBV4-2 and TRBJ2-7; 10 bases are shared with TRBD2. Germline V CDR1 and CDR2: LGHNA, YNFKEQ. This CDR3 is 17 amino acids long. Trimming at V came to 3 bases and at J to 2 bases, leaving 10 bases not matched to a gene. CDR3 coding DNA: TGTGCCAGCAGCCAGGCCCAACTAGCGGGGCAACCCTACGAGCAGTACTTC. It codes for CASSQAQLAGQPYEQYF.

This rearrangement joins TRBV7-3 to TRBJ1-1; a possible D gene is TRBD1 (5 bases). Trimming took off 1 base at V and 3 bases at J, with 12 bases between the two ends. This CDR3 comprises 15 residues. Germline V gene sequence: CDR1 SGHTA, CDR2 FQGTGA. CDR3 bases: TGTGCCAGCAGCTTAAGCCCGGGGGTCGACACTGAAGCTTTCTTT. This gives the protein CASSLSPGVDTEAFF.

The chain links TRBV28 to TRBJ1-4, with 10 nucleotides matching TRBD1. Germline loops: CDR1 MDHEN, CDR2 SYDVKM. The ends lost 6 bases at V and 5 bases at J; junction bases unmatched: 6. CDR3 length: 15 residues. The CDR3 here is CASRPTGGWNEKLFF. The DNA for the CDR3 is TGTGCCAGCAGGCCGACAGGGGGCTGGAATGAAAAACTGTTTTTT.

This rearrangement joins TRBV6-5 to TRBJ1-1; D gene unclear. Germline V CDR1 and CDR2: MNHEY, SVGAGI. The CDR3 consists of 14 residues. V lost 0 bases and J 0 bases, leaving 5 bases between the germline ends. Here the CDR3 reads CASSYSALNTEAFF. The CDR3 nucleotides are TGTGCCAGCAGTTACTCGGCTCTGAACACTGAAGCTTTCTTT.

This rearrangement joins TRBV7-9 to TRBJ1-5, with 9 bases fitting TRBD1. Per germline, CDR1 SEHNR and CDR2 FQNEAQ (reference sequence). The CDR3 runs 16 residues. V shed 4 bases, J shed 2 bases, and the junction held 6 bases outside the gene matches. CDR3 protein: CASSSKQGAGNQPQHF. CDR3 nucleotide sequence: TGTGCCAGCAGCTCAAAACAGGGGGCGGGCAATCAGCCCCAGCATTTT. Full variable domain (missing parts from reference TRBV7-9 and TRBJ1-5): DTGVSQNPRHKITKRGQNVTFRCDPISEHNRLYWYRQTLGQGPEFLTYFQNEAQLEKSRLLSDRFSAERPKGSFSTLEIQRTEQGDSAMYLCASSSKQGAGNQPQHFGDGTRLSIL.

This clone was counted a few times. The chain recombines TRBV3-1 (or the pseudogene TRBV3-2) with TRBJ1-5, with a tentative D call TRBD1 (6 bases). With 3 bases removed from V and 5 bases from J, the gap between germline ends came to 8 bases. This CDR3 has 13 amino acids. CDR1 is LGHDT and CDR2 is YNNKEL in the germline V gene (reference sequence). The CDR3 loop reads CASSQGAYQPQHF. DNA for the CDR3: TGTGCCAGCAGCCAGGGGGCCTATCAGCCCCAGCATTTT.

This clone was seen only a few times. The chain is built from TRBV9 and TRBJ1-5; D is undetermined. This CDR3 is 13 amino acids long. CDR1 is SGDLS and CDR2 is YYNGEE in the germline V gene. Trimming pared 0 bases from V and 9 bases from J, leaving 10 bases between. The CDR3 sequence: CASSVDPGWPQHF. The CDR3 DNA sequence: TGTGCCAGCAGCGTAGACCCGGGATGGCCCCAGCATTTT. The full variable domain, completed using reference TRBV9 and TRBJ1-5, is DSGVTQTPKHLITATGQRVTLRCSPRSGDLSVYWYQQSLDQGLQFLIQYYNGEERAKGNILERFSAQQFPDLHSELNLSSLELGDSALYFCASSVDPGWPQHFGDGTRLSIL.